This T cell receptor (beta chain) derives from a study of T-cell reconstitution after alpha-beta-depleted transplantation in children. Notes on the study in general: A year had passed since transplant, and T-cell counts and diversity by then came mostly from newly produced T cells. After transplant, high TCRbeta diversity at day 60 in some patients arose from surviving recipient T cells and thymic progenitors. As was reported, about two months after transplant, alpha-beta T cells came from several hundred expanded graft clones.

Preparation of the TCRbeta library was carried out with unique molecular identifiers. Each CDR3 protein gets one entry after TCRdb re-called the PCR reads with MiXCR. The sample includes fewer than 35,000 distinct CDR3 sequences, about 6% of them seen just once. Trimming removed 0 bases from V and 6 bases from J, with 6 bases in between. Germline values: CDR1 ENHRY, CDR2 SYGVKD. The CDR3 length is 13 residues. The table lists this clonotype with many counts. Its target is not known. This chain links TRBV10-3 with TRBJ2-1; D is undetermined. This receptor was identified in a child younger than two who had a stem cell transplant for acute myeloid leukemia, so the T cells may come from the graft donor. Sequencing was performed on peripheral blood, taken 60 days after TCRalphabeta/CD19-depleted stem cell transplant. The CDR3 here is CAISESWGNEQFF. The CDR3 DNA sequence: TGTGCCATCAGTGAGTCGTGGGGCAATGAGCAGTTCTTC.